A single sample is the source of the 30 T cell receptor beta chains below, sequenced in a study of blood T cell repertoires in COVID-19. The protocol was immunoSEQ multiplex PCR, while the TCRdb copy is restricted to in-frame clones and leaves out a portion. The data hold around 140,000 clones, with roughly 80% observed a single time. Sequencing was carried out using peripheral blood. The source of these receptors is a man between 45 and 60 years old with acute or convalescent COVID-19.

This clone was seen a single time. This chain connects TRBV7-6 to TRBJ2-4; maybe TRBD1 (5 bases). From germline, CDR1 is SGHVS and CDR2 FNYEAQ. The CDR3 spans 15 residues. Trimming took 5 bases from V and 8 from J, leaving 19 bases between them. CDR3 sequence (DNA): TGTGCCAGCAGCCTTGACGGACGGACCAGGGACATTCAGTACTTC. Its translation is CASSLDGRTRDIQYF.

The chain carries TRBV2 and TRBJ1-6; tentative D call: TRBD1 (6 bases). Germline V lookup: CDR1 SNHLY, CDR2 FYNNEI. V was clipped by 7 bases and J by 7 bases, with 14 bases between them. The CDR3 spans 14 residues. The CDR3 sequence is CASIYRERNSPLHF. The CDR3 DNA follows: TGTGCCAGCATTTACAGGGAAAGGAATTCACCCCTCCACTTT. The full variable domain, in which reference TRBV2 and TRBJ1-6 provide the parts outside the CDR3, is EPEVTQTPSHQVTQMGQEVILRCVPISNHLYFYWYRQILGQKVEFLVSFYNNEISEKSEIFDDQFSVERPDGSNFTLKIRSTKLEDSAMYFCASIYRERNSPLHFGNGTRLTVT.

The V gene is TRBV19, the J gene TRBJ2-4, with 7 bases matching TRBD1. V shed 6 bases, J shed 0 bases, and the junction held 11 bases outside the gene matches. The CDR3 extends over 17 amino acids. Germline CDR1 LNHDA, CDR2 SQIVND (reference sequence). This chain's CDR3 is CASSMTGFGEAKNIQYF. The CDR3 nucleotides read TGTGCCAGTAGCATGACAGGGTTCGGAGAAGCCAAAAACATTCAGTACTTC.

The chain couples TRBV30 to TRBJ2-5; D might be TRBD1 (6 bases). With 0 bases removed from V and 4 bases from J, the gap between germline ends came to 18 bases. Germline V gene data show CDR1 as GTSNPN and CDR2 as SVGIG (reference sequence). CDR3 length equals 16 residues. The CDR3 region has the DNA TGTGCCTGGAGTGTAGGGGCCTGGACAGTGGGAGAGACCCAGTACTTC. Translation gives CAWSVGAWTVGETQYF.

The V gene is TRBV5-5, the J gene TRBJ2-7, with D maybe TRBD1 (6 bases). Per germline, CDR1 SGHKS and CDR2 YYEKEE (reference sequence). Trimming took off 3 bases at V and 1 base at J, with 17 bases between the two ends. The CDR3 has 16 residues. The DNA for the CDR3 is TGTGCCAGCAGCTCCACGACCGGGACATTGTCCTACGAGCAGTACTTC. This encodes CASSSTTGTLSYEQYF.

The CDR3: CASSLDMGGQLGMNTEAFF. The CDR3 nucleotides are TGTGCCAGCAGCTTGGATATGGGGGGGCAGCTCGGGATGAACACTGAAGCTTTCTTT. This chain joins TRBV5-6 and TRBJ1-1, with D possibly TRBD1 on 6 matching bases. Germline V CDR1 and CDR2: SGHDT, YYEEEE. The CDR3 is 19 amino acids. The germline V and J ends were trimmed by 0 bases and 0 bases, with 21 bases remaining between them.

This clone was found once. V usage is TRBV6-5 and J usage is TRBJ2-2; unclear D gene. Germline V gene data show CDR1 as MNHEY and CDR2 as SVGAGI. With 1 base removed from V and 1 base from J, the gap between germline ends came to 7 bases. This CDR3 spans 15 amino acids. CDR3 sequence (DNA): TGTGCCAGCAGTTACTACCGACAGAACACCGGGGAGCTGTTTTTT. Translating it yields CASSYYRQNTGELFF.

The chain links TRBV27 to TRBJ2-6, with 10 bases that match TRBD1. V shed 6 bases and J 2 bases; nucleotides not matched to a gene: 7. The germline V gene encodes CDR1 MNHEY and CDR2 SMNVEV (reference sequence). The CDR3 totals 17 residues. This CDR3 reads CASSPRQGATGANVLTF. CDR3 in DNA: TGTGCCAGCAGCCCAAGACAGGGGGCTACTGGGGCCAACGTCCTGACTTTC.

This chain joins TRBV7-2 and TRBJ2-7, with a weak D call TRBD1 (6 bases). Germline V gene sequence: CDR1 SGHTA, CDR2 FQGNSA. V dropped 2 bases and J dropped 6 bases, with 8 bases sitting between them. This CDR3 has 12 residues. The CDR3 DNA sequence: TGTGCCAGCAGCTTAAACAGGGCCGAGCAGTACTTC. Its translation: CASSLNRAEQYF.

DNA of the CDR3: TGTGCCAGCAGTGAGTCGGGGGGCGTTCAGCCCCAGCATTTT. Encoded protein: CASSESGGVQPQHF. V and J are TRBV2 and TRBJ1-5, with a tentative D call TRBD1 (6 bases). V lost 3 bases and J 6 bases, leaving 12 bases between the germline ends. Germline V lookup: CDR1 SNHLY, CDR2 FYNNEI. There are 14 residues in the CDR3.

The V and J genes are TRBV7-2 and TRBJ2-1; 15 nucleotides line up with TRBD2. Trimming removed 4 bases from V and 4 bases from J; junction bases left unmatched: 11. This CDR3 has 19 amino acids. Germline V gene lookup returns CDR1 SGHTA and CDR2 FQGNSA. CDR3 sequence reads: CASSSQGLAGGILYNEQFF. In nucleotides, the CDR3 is TGTGCCAGCAGCTCCCAGGGACTAGCGGGGGGTATACTTTACAATGAGCAGTTCTTC. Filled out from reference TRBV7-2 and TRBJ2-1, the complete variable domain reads GAGVSQSPSNKVTEKGKDVELRCDPISGHTALYWYRQSLGQGLEFLIYFQGNSAPDKSGLPSDRFSAERTGGSVSTLTIQRTQQEDSAVYLCASSSQGLAGGILYNEQFFGPGTRLTVL.

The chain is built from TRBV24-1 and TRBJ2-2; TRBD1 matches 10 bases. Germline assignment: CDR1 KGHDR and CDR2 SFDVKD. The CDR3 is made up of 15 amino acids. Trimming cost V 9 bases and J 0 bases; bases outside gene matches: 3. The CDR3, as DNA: TGTGCCACCGGGACAGGGGCCACGAACACCGGGGAGCTGTTTTTT. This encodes CATGTGATNTGELFF.

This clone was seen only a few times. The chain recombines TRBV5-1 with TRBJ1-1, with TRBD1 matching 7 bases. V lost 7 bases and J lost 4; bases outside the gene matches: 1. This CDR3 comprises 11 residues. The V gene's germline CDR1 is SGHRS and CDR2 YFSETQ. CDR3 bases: TGCGCCAGCCACAGGGGCACTGAAGCTTTCTTT. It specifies CASHRGTEAFF.

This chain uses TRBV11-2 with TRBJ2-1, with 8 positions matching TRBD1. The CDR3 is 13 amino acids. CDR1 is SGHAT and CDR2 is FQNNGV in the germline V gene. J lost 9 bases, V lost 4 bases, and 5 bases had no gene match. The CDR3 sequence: CASSSDRGSEQFF. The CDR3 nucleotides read TGTGCCAGCAGCTCAGACAGGGGATCTGAGCAGTTCTTC.

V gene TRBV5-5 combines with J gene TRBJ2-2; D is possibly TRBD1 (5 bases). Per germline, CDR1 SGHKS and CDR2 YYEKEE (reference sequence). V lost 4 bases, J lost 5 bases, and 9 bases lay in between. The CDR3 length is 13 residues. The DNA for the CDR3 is TGTGCCAGCAGCCCAGGGTTAACCGGGGAGCTGTTTTTT. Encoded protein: CASSPGLTGELFF.

The CDR3 is CASRQGALQNEKLFF. The CDR3 bases are TGCGCCAGCAGACAGGGGGCCCTGCAGAATGAAAAACTGTTTTTT. The chain recombines TRBV5-1 with TRBJ1-4, with TRBD1 matching 9 bases. J was trimmed by 5 bases and V by 5 bases; bases with no gene match: 7. The length of the CDR3 is 15 residues. Germline lookup yields CDR1 SGHRS and CDR2 YFSETQ.

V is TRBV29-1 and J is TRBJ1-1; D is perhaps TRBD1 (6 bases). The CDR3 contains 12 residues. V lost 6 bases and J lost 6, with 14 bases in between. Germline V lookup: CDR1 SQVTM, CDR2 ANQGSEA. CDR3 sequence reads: CSVSWGQAEAFF. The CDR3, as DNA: TGCAGCGTAAGCTGGGGGCAGGCTGAAGCTTTCTTT.

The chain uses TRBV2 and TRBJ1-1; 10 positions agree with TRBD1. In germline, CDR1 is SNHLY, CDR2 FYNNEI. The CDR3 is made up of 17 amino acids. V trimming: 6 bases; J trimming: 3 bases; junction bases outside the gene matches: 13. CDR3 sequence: CASRVGQGVKGDTEAFF. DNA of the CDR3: TGTGCCAGCAGAGTTGGACAGGGGGTTAAGGGGGACACTGAAGCTTTCTTT.

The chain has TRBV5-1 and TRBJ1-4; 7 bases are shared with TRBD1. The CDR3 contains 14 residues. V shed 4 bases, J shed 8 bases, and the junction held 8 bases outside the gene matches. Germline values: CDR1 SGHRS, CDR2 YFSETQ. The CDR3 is CASSRDSPNEKLFF. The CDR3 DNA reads TGCGCCAGCAGCCGGGACAGCCCAAACGAAAAACTGTTTTTT.

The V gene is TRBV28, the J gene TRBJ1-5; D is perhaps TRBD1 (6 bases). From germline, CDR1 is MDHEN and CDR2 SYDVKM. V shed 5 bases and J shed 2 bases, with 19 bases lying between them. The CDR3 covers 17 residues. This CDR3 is CASSLNTGIMGNQPQHF. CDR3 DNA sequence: TGTGCCAGCAGTCTAAACACAGGGATAATGGGCAATCAGCCCCAGCATTTT.

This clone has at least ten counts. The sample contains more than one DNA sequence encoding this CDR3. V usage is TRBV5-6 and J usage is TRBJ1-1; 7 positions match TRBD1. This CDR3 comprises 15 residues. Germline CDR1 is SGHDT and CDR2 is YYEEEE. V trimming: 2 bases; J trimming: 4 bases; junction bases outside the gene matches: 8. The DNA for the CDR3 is TGTGCCAGCAGCTTAGGAGGGCAGGGGGGCACTGAAGCTTTCTTT. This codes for CASSLGGQGGTEAFF. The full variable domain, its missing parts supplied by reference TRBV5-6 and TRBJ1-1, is DAGVTQSPTHLIKTRGQQVTLRCSPKSGHDTVSWYQQALGQGPQFIFQYYEEEERQRGNFPDRFSGHQFPNYSSELNVNALLLGDSALYLCASSLGGQGGTEAFFGQGTRLTVV.

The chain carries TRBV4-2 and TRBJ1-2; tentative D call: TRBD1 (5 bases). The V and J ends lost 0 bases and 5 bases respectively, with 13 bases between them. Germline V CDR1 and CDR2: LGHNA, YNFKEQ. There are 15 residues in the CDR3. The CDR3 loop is CASSQDGGSAYGYTF. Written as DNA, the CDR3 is TGTGCCAGCAGCCAAGACGGGGGGTCGGCGTATGGCTACACCTTC.

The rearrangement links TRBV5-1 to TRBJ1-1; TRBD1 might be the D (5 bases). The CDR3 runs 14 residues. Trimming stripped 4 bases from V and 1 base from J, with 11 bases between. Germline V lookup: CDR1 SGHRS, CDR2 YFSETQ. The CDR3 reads CASSLQAENTEAFF. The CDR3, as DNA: TGCGCCAGCAGCCTACAGGCAGAGAACACTGAAGCTTTCTTT. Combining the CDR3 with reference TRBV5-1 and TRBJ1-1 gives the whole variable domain KAGVTQTPRYLIKTRGQQVTLSCSPISGHRSVSWYQQTPGQGLQFLFEYFSETQRNKGNFPGRFSGRQFSNSRSEMNVSTLELGDSALYLCASSLQAENTEAFFGQGTRLTVV.

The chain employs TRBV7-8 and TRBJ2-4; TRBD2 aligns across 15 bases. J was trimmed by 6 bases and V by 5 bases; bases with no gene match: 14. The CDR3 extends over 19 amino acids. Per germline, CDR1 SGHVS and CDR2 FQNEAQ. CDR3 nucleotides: TGTGCCAGCAGCGCCCGGGGACTAGCGGGGGGCGCCCGTTTAAACATTCAGTACTTC. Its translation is CASSARGLAGGARLNIQYF.

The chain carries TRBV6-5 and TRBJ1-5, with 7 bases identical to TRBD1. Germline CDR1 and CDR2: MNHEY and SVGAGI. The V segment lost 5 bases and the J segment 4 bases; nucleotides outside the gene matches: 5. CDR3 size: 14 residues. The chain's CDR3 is CASSPQGPNQPQHF. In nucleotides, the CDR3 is TGTGCCAGCAGTCCACAGGGGCCGAATCAGCCCCAGCATTTT.

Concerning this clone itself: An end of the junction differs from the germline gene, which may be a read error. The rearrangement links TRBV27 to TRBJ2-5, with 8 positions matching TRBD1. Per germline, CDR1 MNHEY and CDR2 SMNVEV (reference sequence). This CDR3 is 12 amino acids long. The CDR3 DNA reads TGTGCCAGCAGTTTAAATGGGGACAGGACAAACTTC. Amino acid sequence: CASSLNGDRTNF.

In DNA form, the CDR3 reads TGTGCCAGCAGGAGACTAGCGGGGGCAGGGGAGACCCAGTACTTC. Its translation: CASRRLAGAGETQYF. The J gene is TRBJ2-5, the V gene TRBV11-2, with 12 bases fitting TRBD2. The CDR3 contains 15 residues. Germline V gives CDR1 SGHAT, CDR2 FQNNGV. The junction had 7 bases not matched to a gene; V was cut back by 6 bases and J by 5 bases.

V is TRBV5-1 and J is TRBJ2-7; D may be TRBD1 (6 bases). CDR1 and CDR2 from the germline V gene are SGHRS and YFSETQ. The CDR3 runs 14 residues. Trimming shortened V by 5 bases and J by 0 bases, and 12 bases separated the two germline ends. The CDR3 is CASRSGTSSYEQYF. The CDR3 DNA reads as TGCGCCAGCAGGTCCGGGACAAGCTCCTACGAGCAGTACTTC.

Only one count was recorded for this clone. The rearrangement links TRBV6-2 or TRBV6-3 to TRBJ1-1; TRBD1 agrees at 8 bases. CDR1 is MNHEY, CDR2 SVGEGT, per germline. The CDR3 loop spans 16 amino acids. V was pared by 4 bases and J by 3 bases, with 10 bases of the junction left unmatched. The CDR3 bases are TGTGCCAGCAGTTCTCAGGGGGCCCGAGGGGACACTGAAGCTTTCTTT. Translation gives CASSSQGARGDTEAFF.

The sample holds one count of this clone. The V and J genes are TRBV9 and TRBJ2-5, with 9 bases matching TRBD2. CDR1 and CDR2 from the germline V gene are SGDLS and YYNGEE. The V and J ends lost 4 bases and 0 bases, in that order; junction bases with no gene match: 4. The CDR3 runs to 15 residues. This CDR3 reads CASSLSGGNQETQYF. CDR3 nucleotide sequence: TGTGCCAGCAGCCTAAGCGGGGGGAACCAAGAGACCCAGTACTTC.